This T cell receptor (beta chain) derives from a study of long-term antiretroviral therapy in people with HIV. Treatment for every participant with HIV took place in the United States. Sequencing relied on immunoSEQ assay v3.0, run at survey level. Sequencing used immunoSEQ multiplex PCR; TCRdb keeps in-frame clones, though not all of them. The sample holds about 21,000 clones, roughly 90% seen once. The CDR3 length is 12 residues. Germline lookup yields CDR1 SQVTM and CDR2 ANQGSEA. The clonotype was recovered from a man between 18 and 35 years old with HIV. The material sequenced was unsorted PBMCs, taken 2.1 years after starting antiretroviral therapy. The chain links TRBV29-1 to TRBJ1-1; no reliable D call. The CDR3 DNA reads as TGCACCGCGGAGGAGGGGAACACTGAAGCTTTCTTT. Translated, it gives CTAEEGNTEAFF. The full variable domain, in which reference TRBV29-1 and TRBJ1-1 provide the parts outside the CDR3, is SAVISQKPSRDICQRGTSLTIQCQVDSQVTMMFWYRQQPGQSLTLIATANQGSEATYESGFVIDKFPISRPNLTFSTLTVSNMSPEDSSIYLCTAEEGNTEAFFGQGTRLTVV.